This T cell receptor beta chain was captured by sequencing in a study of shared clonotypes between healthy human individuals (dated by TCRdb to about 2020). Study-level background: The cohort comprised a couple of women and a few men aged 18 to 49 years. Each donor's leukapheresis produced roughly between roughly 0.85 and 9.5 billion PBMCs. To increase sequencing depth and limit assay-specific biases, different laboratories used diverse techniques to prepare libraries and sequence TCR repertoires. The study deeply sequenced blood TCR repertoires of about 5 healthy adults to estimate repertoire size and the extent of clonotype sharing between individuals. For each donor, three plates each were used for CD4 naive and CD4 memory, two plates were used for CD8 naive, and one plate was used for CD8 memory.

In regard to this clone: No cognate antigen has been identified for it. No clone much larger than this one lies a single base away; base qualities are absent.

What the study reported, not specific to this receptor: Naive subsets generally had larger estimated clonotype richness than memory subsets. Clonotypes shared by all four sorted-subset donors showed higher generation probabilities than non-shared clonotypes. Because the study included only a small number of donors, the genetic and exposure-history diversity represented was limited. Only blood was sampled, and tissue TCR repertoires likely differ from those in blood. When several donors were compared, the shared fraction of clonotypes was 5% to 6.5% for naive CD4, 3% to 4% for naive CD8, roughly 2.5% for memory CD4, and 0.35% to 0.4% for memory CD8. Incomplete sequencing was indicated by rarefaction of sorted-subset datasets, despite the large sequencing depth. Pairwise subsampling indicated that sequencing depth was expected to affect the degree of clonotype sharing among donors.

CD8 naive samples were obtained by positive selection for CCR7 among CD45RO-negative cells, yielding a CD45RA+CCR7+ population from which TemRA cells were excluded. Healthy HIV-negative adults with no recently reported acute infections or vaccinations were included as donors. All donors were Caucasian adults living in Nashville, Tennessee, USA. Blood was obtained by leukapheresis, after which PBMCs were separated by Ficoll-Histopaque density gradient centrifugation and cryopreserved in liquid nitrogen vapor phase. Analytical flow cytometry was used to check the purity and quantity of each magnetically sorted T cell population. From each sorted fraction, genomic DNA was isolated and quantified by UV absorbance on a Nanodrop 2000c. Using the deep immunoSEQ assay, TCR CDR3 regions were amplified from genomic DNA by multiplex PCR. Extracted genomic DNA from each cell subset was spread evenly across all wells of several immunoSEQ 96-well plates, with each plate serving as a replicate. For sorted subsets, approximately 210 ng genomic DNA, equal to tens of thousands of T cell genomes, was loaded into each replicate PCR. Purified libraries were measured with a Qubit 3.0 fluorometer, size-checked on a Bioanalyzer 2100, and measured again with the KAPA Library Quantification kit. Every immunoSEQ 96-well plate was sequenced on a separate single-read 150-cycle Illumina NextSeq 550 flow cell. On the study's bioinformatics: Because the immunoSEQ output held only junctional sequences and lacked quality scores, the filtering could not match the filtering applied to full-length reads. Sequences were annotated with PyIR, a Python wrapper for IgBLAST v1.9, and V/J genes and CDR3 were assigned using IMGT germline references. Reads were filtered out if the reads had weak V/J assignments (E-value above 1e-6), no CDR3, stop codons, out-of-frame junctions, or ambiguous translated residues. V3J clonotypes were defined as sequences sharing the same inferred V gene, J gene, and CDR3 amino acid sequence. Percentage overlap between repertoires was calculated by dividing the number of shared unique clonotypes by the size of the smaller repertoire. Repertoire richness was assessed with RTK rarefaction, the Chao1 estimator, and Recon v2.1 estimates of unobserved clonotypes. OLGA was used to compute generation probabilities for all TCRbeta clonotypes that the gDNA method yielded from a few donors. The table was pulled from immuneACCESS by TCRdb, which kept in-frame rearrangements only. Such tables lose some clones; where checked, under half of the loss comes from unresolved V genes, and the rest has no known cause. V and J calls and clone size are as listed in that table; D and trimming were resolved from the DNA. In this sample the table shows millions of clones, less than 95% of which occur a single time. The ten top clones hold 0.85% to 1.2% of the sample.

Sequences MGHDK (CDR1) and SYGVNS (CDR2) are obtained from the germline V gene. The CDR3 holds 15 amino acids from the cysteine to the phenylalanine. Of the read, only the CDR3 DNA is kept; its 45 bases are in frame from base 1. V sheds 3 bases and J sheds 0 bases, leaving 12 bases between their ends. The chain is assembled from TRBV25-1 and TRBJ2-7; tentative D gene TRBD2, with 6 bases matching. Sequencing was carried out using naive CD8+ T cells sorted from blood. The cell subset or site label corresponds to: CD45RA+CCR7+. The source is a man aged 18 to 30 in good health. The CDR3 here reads CASSDASEFSYEQYF. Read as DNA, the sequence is TGTGCCAGCAGTGATGCTAGCGAGTTCTCCTACGAGCAGTACTTC.